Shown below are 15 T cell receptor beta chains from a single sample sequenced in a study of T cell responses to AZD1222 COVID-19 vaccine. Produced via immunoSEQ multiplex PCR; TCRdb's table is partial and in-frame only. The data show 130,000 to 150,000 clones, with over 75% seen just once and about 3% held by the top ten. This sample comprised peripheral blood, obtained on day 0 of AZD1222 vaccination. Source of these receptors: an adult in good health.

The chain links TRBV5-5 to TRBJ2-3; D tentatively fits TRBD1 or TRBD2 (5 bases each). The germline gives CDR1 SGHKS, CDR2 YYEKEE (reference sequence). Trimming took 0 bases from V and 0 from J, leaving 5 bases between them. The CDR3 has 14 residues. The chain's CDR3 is CASSLGGSTDTQYF. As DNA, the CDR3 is TGTGCCAGCAGCTTGGGGGGGAGCACAGATACGCAGTATTTT.

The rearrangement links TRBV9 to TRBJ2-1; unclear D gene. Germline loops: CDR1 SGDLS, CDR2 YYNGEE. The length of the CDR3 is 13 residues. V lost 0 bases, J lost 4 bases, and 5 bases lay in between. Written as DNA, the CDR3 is TGTGCCAGCAGCGTAGAACTTTACAATGAGCAGTTCTTC. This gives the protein CASSVELYNEQFF.

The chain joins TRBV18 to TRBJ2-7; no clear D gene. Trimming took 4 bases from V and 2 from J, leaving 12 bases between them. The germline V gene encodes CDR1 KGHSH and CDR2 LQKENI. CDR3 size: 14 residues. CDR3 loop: CASSQVPPPYEQYF. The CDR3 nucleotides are TGTGCCAGCTCACAGGTACCCCCCCCCTACGAGCAGTACTTC.

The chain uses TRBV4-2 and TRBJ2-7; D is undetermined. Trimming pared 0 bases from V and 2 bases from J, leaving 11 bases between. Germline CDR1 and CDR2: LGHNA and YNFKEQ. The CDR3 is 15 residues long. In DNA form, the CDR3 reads TGTGCCAGCAGCCAAGATCTGGGCTATACCTACGAGCAGTACTTC. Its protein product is CASSQDLGYTYEQYF.

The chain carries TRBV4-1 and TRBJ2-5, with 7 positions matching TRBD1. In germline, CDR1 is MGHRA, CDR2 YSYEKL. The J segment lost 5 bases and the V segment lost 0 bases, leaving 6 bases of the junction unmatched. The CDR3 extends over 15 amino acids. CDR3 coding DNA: TGCGCCAGCAGCCAAGATCGACAGGGTGGGGAGACCCAGTACTTC. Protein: CASSQDRQGGETQYF.

The DNA of the CDR3 is TGTGCTAGTGGTTTGGACGCAAACTACGAGCAGTACTTC. This codes for CASGLDANYEQYF. This sequence joins TRBV12-5 and TRBJ2-7; D remains ambiguous. CDR1 is LGHNT, CDR2 FRNRAP, per germline. The V end lost 1 base, the J end lost 3 bases, and 7 bases lay between the germline ends. The CDR3 loop spans 13 amino acids.

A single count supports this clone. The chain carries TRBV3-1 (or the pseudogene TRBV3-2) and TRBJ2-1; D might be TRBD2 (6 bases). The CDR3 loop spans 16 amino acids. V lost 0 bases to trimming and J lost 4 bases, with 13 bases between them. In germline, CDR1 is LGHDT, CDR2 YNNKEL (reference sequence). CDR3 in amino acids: CASSQEGGGSYNEQFF. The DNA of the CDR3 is TGTGCCAGCAGCCAAGAGGGGGGTGGTTCTTACAATGAGCAGTTCTTC.

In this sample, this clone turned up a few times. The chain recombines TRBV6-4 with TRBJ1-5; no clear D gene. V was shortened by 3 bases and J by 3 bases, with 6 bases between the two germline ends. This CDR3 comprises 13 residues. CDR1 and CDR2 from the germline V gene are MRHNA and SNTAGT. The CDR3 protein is CASSELDNQPQHF. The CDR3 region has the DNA TGTGCCAGCAGTGAATTGGACAATCAGCCCCAGCATTTT.

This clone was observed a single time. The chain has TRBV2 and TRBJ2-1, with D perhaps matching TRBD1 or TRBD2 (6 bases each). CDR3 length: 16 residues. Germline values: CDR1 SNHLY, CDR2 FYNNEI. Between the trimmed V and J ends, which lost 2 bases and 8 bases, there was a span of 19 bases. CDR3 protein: CASSEIGGLIRDEQFF. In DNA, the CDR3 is TGTGCCAGCAGTGAAATTGGGGGGCTTATCAGAGATGAGCAGTTCTTC. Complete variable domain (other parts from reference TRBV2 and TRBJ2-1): EPEVTQTPSHQVTQMGQEVILRCVPISNHLYFYWYRQILGQKVEFLVSFYNNEISEKSEIFDDQFSVERPDGSNFTLKIRSTKLEDSAMYFCASSEIGGLIRDEQFFGPGTRLTVL.

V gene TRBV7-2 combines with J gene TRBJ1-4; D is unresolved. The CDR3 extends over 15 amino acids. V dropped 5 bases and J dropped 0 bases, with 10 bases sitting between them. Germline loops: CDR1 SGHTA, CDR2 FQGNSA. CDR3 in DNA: TGTGCCAGCAGCCTCTGGGCAGCAACTAATGAAAAACTGTTTTTT. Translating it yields CASSLWAATNEKLFF.

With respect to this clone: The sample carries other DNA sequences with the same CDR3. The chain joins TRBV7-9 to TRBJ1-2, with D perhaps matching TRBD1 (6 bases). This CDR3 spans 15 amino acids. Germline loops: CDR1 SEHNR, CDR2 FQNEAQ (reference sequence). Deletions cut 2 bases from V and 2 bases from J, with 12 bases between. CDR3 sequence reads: CASSLSGQGNYGYTF. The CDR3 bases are TGTGCCAGCAGCTTATCTGGTCAGGGGAACTATGGCTACACCTTC.

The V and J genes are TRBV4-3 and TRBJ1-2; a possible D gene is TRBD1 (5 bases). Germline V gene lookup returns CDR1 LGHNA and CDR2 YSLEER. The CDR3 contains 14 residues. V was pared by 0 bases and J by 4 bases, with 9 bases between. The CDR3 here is CASSQDRGTYGYTF. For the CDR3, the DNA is TGCGCCAGCAGCCAAGATCGGGGCACCTATGGCTACACCTTC.

As DNA, the CDR3 is TGTGCCAGCAGCCCTATAGCGGGAGGAGCCTACAATGAGCAGTTCTTC. It specifies CASSPIAGGAYNEQFF. V usage is TRBV14 and J usage is TRBJ2-1; 10 bases map to TRBD2. Trimming took 4 bases from V and 2 from J; bases not matched to a gene: 5. Germline CDR1 SGHDN, CDR2 FVKESK. CDR3 size: 16 residues.

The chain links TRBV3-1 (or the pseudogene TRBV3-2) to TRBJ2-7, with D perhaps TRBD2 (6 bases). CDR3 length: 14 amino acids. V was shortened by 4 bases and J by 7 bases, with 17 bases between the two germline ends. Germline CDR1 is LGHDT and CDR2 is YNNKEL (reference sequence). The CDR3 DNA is TGTGCCAGCAGCCTCGGAGGGCCCTCGAAGGAGCAGTACTTC. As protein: CASSLGGPSKEQYF.

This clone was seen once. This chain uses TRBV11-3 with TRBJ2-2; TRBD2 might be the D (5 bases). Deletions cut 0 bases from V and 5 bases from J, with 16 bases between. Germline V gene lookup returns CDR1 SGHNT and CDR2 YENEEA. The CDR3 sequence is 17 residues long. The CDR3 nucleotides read TGTGCCAGCAGCTTAGATACCCGAGACTACCCGACCGGGGAGCTGTTTTTT. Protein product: CASSLDTRDYPTGELFF.